The T cell receptor (beta chain) under discussion was sequenced for a study of control samples from healthy donors and cancer patients. Germline CDR1 SGHRS, CDR2 YFSETQ. V lost 4 bases and J 4 bases, leaving 14 bases between the germline ends. The CDR3 totals 14 residues. The method was immunoSEQ multiplex PCR; TCRdb's version includes in-frame clones alone and lacks a portion of them. Counted here are 400,000 to 500,000 clones, 75% to 95% occurring once; the ten biggest clones make up roughly 6.4%. This TCR was recovered from a man aged 35 to 55 with head and neck cancer. This sequence joins TRBV5-1 and TRBJ1-1; D is ambiguous. What was sequenced was PBMCs. CDR3 region: CASSLAQTGTEAFF. CDR3 sequence (DNA): TGCGCCAGCAGCCTGGCCCAAACCGGCACTGAAGCTTTCTTT.